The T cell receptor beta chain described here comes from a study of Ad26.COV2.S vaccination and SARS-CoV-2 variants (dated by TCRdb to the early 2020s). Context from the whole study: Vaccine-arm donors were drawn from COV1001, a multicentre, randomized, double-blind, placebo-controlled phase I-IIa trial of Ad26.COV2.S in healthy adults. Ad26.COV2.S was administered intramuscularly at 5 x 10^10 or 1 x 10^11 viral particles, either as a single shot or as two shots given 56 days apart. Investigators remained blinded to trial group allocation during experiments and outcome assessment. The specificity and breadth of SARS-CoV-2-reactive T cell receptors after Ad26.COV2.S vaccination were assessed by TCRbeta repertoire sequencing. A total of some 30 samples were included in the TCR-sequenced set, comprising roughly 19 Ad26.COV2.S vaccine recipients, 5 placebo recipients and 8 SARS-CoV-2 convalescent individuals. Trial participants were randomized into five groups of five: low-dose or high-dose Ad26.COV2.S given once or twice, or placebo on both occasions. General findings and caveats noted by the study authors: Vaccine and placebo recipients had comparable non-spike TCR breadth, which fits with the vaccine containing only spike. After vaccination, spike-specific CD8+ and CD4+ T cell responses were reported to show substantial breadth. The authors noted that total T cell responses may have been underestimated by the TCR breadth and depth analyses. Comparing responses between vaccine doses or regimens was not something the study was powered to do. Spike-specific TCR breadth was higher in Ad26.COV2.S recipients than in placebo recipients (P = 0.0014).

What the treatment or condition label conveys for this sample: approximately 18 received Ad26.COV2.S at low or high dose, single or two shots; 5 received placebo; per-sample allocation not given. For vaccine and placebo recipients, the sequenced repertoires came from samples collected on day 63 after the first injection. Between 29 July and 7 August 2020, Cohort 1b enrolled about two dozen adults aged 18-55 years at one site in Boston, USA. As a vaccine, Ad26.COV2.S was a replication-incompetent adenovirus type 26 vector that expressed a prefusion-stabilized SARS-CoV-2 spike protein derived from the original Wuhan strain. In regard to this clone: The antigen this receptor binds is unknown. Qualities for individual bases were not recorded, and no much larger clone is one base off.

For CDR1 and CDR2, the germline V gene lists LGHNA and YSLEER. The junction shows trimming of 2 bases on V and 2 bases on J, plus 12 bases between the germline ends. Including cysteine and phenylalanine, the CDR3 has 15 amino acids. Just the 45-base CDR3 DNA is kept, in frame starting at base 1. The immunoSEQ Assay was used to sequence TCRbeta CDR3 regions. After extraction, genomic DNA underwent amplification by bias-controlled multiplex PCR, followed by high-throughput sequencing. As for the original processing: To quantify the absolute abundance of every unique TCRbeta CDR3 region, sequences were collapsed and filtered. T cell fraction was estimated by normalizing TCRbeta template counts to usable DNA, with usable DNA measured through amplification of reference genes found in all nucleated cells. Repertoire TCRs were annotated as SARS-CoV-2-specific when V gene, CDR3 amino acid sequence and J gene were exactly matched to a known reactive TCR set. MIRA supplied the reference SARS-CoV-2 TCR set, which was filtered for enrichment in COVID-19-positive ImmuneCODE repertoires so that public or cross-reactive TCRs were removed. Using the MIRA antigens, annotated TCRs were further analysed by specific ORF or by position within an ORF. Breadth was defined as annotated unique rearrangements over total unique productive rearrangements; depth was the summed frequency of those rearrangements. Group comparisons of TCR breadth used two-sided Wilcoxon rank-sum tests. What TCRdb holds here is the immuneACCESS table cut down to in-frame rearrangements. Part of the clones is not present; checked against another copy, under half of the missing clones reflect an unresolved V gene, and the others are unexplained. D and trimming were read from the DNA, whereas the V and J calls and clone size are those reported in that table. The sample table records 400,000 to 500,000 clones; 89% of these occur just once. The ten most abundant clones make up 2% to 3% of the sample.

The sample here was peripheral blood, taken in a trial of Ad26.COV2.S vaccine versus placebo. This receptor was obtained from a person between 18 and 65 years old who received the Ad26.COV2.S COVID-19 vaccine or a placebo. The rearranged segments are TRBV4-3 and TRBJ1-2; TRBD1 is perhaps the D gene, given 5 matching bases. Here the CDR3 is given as CASSQPGRRNYGYTF. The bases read TGCGCCAGCAGCCAACCGGGACGGAGAAACTATGGCTACACCTTC.